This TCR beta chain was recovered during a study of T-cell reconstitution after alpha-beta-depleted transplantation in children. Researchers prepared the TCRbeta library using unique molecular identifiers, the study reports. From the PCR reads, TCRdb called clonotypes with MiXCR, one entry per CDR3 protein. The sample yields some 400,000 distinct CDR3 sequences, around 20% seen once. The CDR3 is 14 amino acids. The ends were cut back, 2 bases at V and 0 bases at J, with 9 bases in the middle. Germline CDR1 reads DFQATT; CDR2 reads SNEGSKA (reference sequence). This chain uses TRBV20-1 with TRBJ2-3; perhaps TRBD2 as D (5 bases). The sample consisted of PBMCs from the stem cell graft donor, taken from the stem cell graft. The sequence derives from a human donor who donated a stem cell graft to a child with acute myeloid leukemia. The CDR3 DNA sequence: TGCAGTGCTAGACCGAGGACTAGCACAGATACGCAGTATTTT. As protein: CSARPRTSTDTQYF.